This T cell receptor beta chain was found in a study of vaccination effects on CD4 cells after COVID-19. Study context: All participants had two doses of either the BNT162b2 or mRNA-1273 vaccine. PBMC cultures contained 2 million or so cells per well, around 9.7 IU/ml IL-2 and around 9.3 ug/ml peptides.

Concerning this clone: The antigen is unknown.

This table comes from immunoSEQ multiplex PCR, and its TCRdb copy is limited to in-frame clones, with some not included. The sample includes more than 45,000 clones, approximately 80% of them seen just once. After roughly 10 days in culture, the CD4+ T cells were isolated. The CDR3 has 15 residues. The V gene lost 2 bases and the J gene lost 6 bases, with 17 bases spanning the gap. CDR1 and CDR2 (germline): SGHTA, FQGNSA. This sequence joins TRBV7-2 and TRBJ2-7, with a possible D match to TRBD2 (6 bases). The sample in question was CD4+ T cells from PBMCs cultured without peptide, obtained before COVID-19 vaccination. This TCR came from a human donor who had a prior SARS-CoV-2 infection. The CDR3 region is CASSLRMSSAIEQYF. CDR3 DNA: TGTGCCAGCAGCTTAAGAATGTCTAGCGCGATCGAGCAGTACTTC. Based on the CDR3 plus reference TRBV7-2 and TRBJ2-7, the full variable domain is GAGVSQSPSNKVTEKGKDVELRCDPISGHTALYWYRQSLGQGLEFLIYFQGNSAPDKSGLPSDRFSAERTGGSVSTLTIQRTQQEDSAVYLCASSLRMSSAIEQYFGPGTRLTVT.